This is a list of T cell receptor beta chains from one sample in a study of somatic mutations in cytotoxic T cells in rheumatoid arthritis. Sequencing was performed with immunoSEQ multiplex PCR; in TCRdb, only in-frame clones are kept and a portion is missing. This repertoire shows about 23,000 clones, around 80% found once; its top ten account for around 3.8%. Sequencing was performed on CD8+ T cells sorted from blood. These receptors were taken from an adult with rheumatoid arthritis. Each CDR3 is given with its conserved first and last residue. D genes are given only for firm matches. For some rows the clone size is stated as once, few or many, or as a class when expanded; others skip it.

.,TRBV7-2,TRBJ2-1,TRBD1,TGTGCCAGCAGCCTCTTAGAGACAGGGTTTGGCAATGAGCAGTTCTTC,CASSLLETGFGNEQFF
few,TRBV25-1,TRBJ1-2,TRBD1,TGTGCCAGCAAGGGGGCAGGCTACACCTTC,CASKGAGYTF
.,TRBV4-2,TRBJ1-2,TRBD1,TGTGCCAGCAGCCAAGGTGAGGGACAGGCTTTAGCTAACTATGGCTACACCTTC,CASSQGEGQALANYGYTF
.,TRBV7-8,TRBJ1-5,TRBD1,TGTGCCAGCAGCTACGGGGCTAGGGGGCTGGAGCCCCAGCATTTT,CASSYGARGLEPQHF
once,TRBV11-2,TRBJ2-3,.,TGTGCCACCCACGGCGGGGTTGCAGATACGCAGTATTTT,CATHGGVADTQYF
.,TRBV27,TRBJ2-7,TRBD2,TGTGCCAGTAAGAGAGGCGGGGGGTCGGGCTACGAGCAGTACTTC,CASKRGGGSGYEQYF
.,TRBV6-5,TRBJ2-5,.,TGTGCCAGCAGTCCCGGGCTTCCGGGGCAGTACTTC,CASSPGLPGQYF
medium-sized,TRBV6-1,TRBJ1-5,.,TGTGCCAGCAGTGATGGGGATGGAGGGCAGCCCCAGCATTTT,CASSDGDGGQPQHF
.,TRBV6-7,TRBJ2-7,TRBD1,TGTGCCAGCAGCCCCTCGGGGCAGGGGGCCTACGAGCAGTACTTC,CASSPSGQGAYEQYF
once,TRBV11-2,TRBJ1-3,.,TGTGCCAGCAGCTTACCCACAGGACCTCACTCTGGAAACACCATATATTTT,CASSLPTGPHSGNTIYF
.,TRBV10-3,TRBJ1-2,.,TGTGCCATCAGTTTAAGGGCAGGGGAGACTGCTAACTATGGCTACACCTTC,CAISLRAGETANYGYTF
.,TRBV4-3,TRBJ2-5,.,TGCGCCAGCAGCCAAGATGGGGGGGCGCAAGAGACCCAGTACTTC,CASSQDGGAQETQYF
few,TRBV14,TRBJ1-1,.,TGTGCCAGCAGCCAATTCAGGGGTGGCAACACTGAAGCTTTCTTT,CASSQFRGGNTEAFF
.,TRBV9,TRBJ2-1,.,TGTGCCAGCAGCGTAGCGAGGGGAGGGGGTGAGCAGTTCTTC,CASSVARGGGEQFF